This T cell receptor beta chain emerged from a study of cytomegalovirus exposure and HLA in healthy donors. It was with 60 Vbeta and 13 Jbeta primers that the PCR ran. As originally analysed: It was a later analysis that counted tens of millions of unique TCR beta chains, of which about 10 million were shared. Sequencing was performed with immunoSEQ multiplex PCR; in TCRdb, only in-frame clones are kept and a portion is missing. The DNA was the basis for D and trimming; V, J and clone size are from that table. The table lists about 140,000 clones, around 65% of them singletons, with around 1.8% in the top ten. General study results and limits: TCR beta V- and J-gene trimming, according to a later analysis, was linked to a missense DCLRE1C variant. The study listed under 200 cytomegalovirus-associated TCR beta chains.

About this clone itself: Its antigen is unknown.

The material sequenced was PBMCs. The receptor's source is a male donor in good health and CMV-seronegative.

The CDR3 DNA is TGTGCCAGCAGCGCCGGGACAGGGCGGGATGAAAAACTGTTTTTT. Translated: CASSAGTGRDEKLFF. The chain employs TRBV9 and TRBJ1-4; 9 positions match TRBD1. V trimming: 3 bases; J trimming: 6 bases; junction bases outside the gene matches: 6. Germline lookup yields CDR1 SGDLS and CDR2 YYNGEE. The CDR3 has 15 residues.